A selection of T cell receptor beta chains follows, all from one sample in a study of T cell clonotyping in hematopoietic cell transplantation. Clones were sequenced by immunoSEQ multiplex PCR, and TCRdb holds only the in-frame ones, with some missing. The sample has tens of thousands of clones, about 93% seen once; the top ten hold about 0.8%. Sequencing was done on a sample of peripheral blood mononuclear cells. These receptor sequences come from a woman between 50 and 59 years old in good health. Some clones in this sample may be carry-over from other donors' samples. Both conserved end residues are part of each CDR3. Each record gives: D gene, V gene, J gene, clone size, CDR3 protein, CDR3 DNA. The D gene is left open where the match is weak. Clone size is not always given. Where it is, it says once, few, many or a class for expanded clones.

d_gene: .; v_gene: TRBV19; j_gene: TRBJ2-5; abundance: .; CDR3aa: CASSSQGKKETQYF; CDR3nt: TGTGCCAGTAGTAGTCAGGGCAAAAAAGAGACCCAGTACTTC
d_gene: .; v_gene: TRBV7-2; j_gene: TRBJ2-7; abundance: .; CDR3aa: CASSFSSTVEQYF; CDR3nt: TGTGCCAGCAGCTTTTCCTCGACAGTCGAGCAGTACTTC
d_gene: .; v_gene: TRBV5-1; j_gene: TRBJ2-5; abundance: .; CDR3aa: CASSLVDGGEAQYF; CDR3nt: TGCGCCAGCAGCTTGGTGGATGGGGGAGAGGCCCAGTACTTC
d_gene: .; v_gene: TRBV19; j_gene: TRBJ1-1; abundance: .; CDR3aa: CASSKAGRDTEAFF; CDR3nt: TGTGCCAGTAGTAAAGCAGGGAGGGACACTGAAGCTTTCTTT
d_gene: TRBD1; v_gene: TRBV9; j_gene: TRBJ1-4; abundance: .; CDR3aa: CASSGYRGGEEKLFF; CDR3nt: TGTGCCAGCAGCGGGTACAGGGGAGGGGAGGAAAAACTGTTTTTT
d_gene: .; v_gene: TRBV5-1; j_gene: TRBJ2-7; abundance: .; CDR3aa: CASSLALGPYEQYF; CDR3nt: TGCGCCAGCAGCTTGGCCCTCGGTCCATACGAGCAGTACTTC
d_gene: .; v_gene: TRBV6-4; j_gene: TRBJ2-2; abundance: few; CDR3aa: CASSEPLRHRDNTGELFF; CDR3nt: TGTGCCAGCAGTGAACCCCTCCGGCACAGGGATAACACCGGGGAGCTGTTTTTT
d_gene: .; v_gene: TRBV4-3; j_gene: TRBJ2-1; abundance: .; CDR3aa: CASSQDRAQRRNEQFF; CDR3nt: TGCGCCAGCAGCCAAGATCGGGCCCAAAGGCGGAATGAGCAGTTCTTC
d_gene: .; v_gene: TRBV9; j_gene: TRBJ2-7; abundance: .; CDR3aa: CASSVGGPSIYEQYF; CDR3nt: TGTGCCAGCAGCGTAGGGGGACCTTCGATATACGAGCAGTACTTC
d_gene: TRBD1; v_gene: TRBV28; j_gene: TRBJ1-4; abundance: .; CDR3aa: CASSLLGGQGNEKLFF; CDR3nt: TGTGCCAGCAGTTTATTGGGGGGACAGGGAAACGAAAAACTGTTTTTT